One and the same sample provided the 25 T cell receptor beta chains below, sequenced in a study of cytomegalovirus exposure and HLA in healthy donors. Researchers ran the PCR with 60 Vbeta and 13 Jbeta primers. The protocol was immunoSEQ multiplex PCR, while the TCRdb copy is restricted to in-frame clones and leaves out a portion. The sample holds approximately 140,000 clones, approximately 84% seen once. The sequenced sample consisted of PBMCs. These TCRs come from a woman younger than 30 in good health and CMV-seronegative.

The gene calls are TRBV5-6 and TRBJ1-1; a weak D match, TRBD1 (5 bases). Trimming removed 4 bases from V and 1 base from J, with 11 bases in between. The germline V gene has CDR1 SGHDT and CDR2 YYEEEE. The CDR3 has 14 residues. The CDR3 bases are TGTGCCAGCAGCAACACAAGGGGGAACACTGAAGCTTTCTTT. It yields the protein CASSNTRGNTEAFF.

Only one count was recorded for this clone. The chain employs TRBV12-2 and TRBJ2-3; no check of the table's D call, TRBD2, against the DNA was made. TRBV12-2 is described as a pseudogene. CDR3 length: 16 amino acids. The CDR3 DNA is TGTGCAAGTCGCTTAACGAGAGAGATTCCCACAGATACGCAGTATTTT. It specifies CASRLTREIPTDTQYF.

On this clone: At one end the junction does not follow the germline gene, possibly because of a read error. The chain recombines TRBV6-5 with TRBJ2-7; 8 bases match TRBD1. Germline V CDR1 and CDR2: MNHEY, SVGAGI. The CDR3 runs to 13 residues. The CDR3 loop is CASSYSMSGQADF. CDR3 coding DNA: TGTGCCAGCAGTTACTCGATGTCGGGACAGGCCGACTTC.

V and J are TRBV7-9 and TRBJ2-6, with D maybe TRBD1 (5 bases). V was shortened by 4 bases and J by 10 bases, with 14 bases between the two germline ends. Germline V gives CDR1 SEHNR, CDR2 FQNEAQ (reference sequence). CDR3 length equals 14 residues. The CDR3 is CASSSLGRENVLTF. The CDR3 region has the DNA TGTGCCAGCAGCTCCCTGGGCAGGGAAAACGTCCTGACTTTC.

V gene TRBV30 combines with J gene TRBJ1-5, with a possible D match to TRBD1 (5 bases). V lost 1 base and J 7 bases, leaving 11 bases between the germline ends. The CDR3 extends over 13 amino acids. Germline loops: CDR1 GTSNPN, CDR2 SVGIG (reference sequence). CDR3 sequence reads: CAWSGGGAQPQHF. The CDR3, as DNA: TGTGCCTGGAGTGGGGGAGGGGCCCAGCCCCAGCATTTT.

The chain carries TRBV20-1 and TRBJ2-1; no definite D call. The CDR3 contains 11 residues. Per the germline V gene, CDR1 is DFQATT and CDR2 is SNEGSKA (reference sequence). V was clipped by 4 bases and J by 6 bases, with 7 bases between them. The CDR3 DNA follows: TGCAGTGCTACCCCCAGCAATGAGCAGTTCTTC. Translating it yields CSATPSNEQFF.

This clone was observed a handful of times. This CDR3 reads CASRSDRGWNGYTF. CDR3 in DNA: TGTGCCAGCAGATCCGACAGGGGATGGAATGGCTACACCTTC. V is TRBV6-5 and J is TRBJ1-2; 8 bases align to TRBD1. Germline-derived CDR1 and CDR2 are MNHEY and SVGAGI. The CDR3 has 14 residues. V lost 6 bases and J lost 6; bases outside the gene matches: 9.

The chain employs TRBV19 and TRBJ1-2, with 8 bases aligning to TRBD1. The trim removed 0 bases at V and 7 bases at J, leaving 7 bases unmatched. Germline loops: CDR1 LNHDA, CDR2 SQIVND (reference sequence). The CDR3 spans 15 residues. The CDR3 bases are TGTGCCAGTAGTATAGATCTGACAGGGGCCTTTGGCTACACCTTC. This sequence encodes CASSIDLTGAFGYTF.

The chain has TRBV21-1 and TRBJ1-5. TRBV21-1 is listed as a pseudogene. This CDR3 contains 16 residues. The CDR3 nucleotides are TGTGCCAGCAGGGACCAATGGGAGGAGGTGAGGCAGCCCCAGCATTTT. This sequence encodes CASRDQWEEVRQPQHF.

The V call is TRBV19, the J call TRBJ1-4; D not certain. Trimming removed 1 base from V and 4 bases from J, with 7 bases in between. The CDR3 is 14 amino acids. Germline V gene lookup returns CDR1 LNHDA and CDR2 SQIVND (reference sequence). The CDR3 DNA is TGTGCCAGTAGTATAGGGCAGAATAATGAAAAACTGTTTTTT. It encodes CASSIGQNNEKLFF.

The chain is built from TRBV30 and TRBJ1-2, with D perhaps TRBD1 (5 bases). Germline assignment: CDR1 GTSNPN and CDR2 SVGIG (reference sequence). V dropped 2 bases and J dropped 4 bases, with 14 bases sitting between them. CDR3 length: 14 residues. This CDR3 reads CAWSLRGGAYGYTF. In DNA form, the CDR3 reads TGTGCCTGGAGTTTGAGGGGAGGAGCCTATGGCTACACCTTC.

The V gene is TRBV5-6, the J gene TRBJ1-2, with TRBD1 identical over 8 bases. The CDR3 loop spans 15 amino acids. Germline V gene lookup returns CDR1 SGHDT and CDR2 YYEEEE. V was clipped by 0 bases and J by 4 bases; unmatched bases: 5. CDR3 in amino acids: CASSLGTGFGYGYTF. The CDR3 nucleotides are TGTGCCAGCAGCTTGGGGACAGGGTTTGGCTATGGCTACACCTTC.

The V gene is TRBV6-7, the J gene TRBJ2-5; perhaps TRBD2 as D (5 bases). TRBV6-7 is annotated as an ORF whose role is uncertain. V was pared by 6 bases and J by 5 bases, with 22 bases between. The CDR3 contains 16 residues. Here the CDR3 reads CASSTRTPVEKETQYF. DNA for the CDR3: TGTGCCAGCAGCACTAGGACTCCCGTCGAGAAGGAGACCCAGTACTTC.

The sample holds a few counts of this clone. CDR3 loop: CSAEGGGHGYTF. Written as DNA, the CDR3 is TGCAGCGCGGAGGGGGGAGGGCATGGCTACACCTTC. This chain connects TRBV29-1 to TRBJ1-2; D is possibly TRBD1 (6 bases). The CDR3 covers 12 residues. Germline V CDR1 and CDR2: SQVTM, ANQGSEA. V lost 7 bases and J 6 bases, leaving 15 bases between the germline ends.

The chain employs TRBV5-1 and TRBJ1-2, with D maybe TRBD1 (6 bases). The length of the CDR3 is 15 residues. Germline V gene sequence: CDR1 SGHRS, CDR2 YFSETQ. V lost 4 bases and J lost 4, with 17 bases in between. The CDR3 DNA follows: TGCGCCAGCAGCAGTCAATGGACAGCCCTCTATGGCTACACCTTC. Translation gives CASSSQWTALYGYTF.

Of note for this clone: Other DNA sequences in the sample encode the same CDR3. CDR3 loop: CASSLGGGSGANVLTF. CDR3 bases: TGTGCCAGCAGCTTAGGGGGGGGATCTGGGGCCAACGTCCTGACTTTC. The chain recombines TRBV7-6 with TRBJ2-6; 7 bases match TRBD2. Germline values: CDR1 SGHVS, CDR2 FNYEAQ. J was trimmed by 1 base and V by 1 base; bases with no gene match: 1. The CDR3 runs to 16 residues.

The chain links TRBV5-6 to TRBJ1-2; no firm D call. The CDR3 sequence is 13 residues long. The ends were cut back, 6 bases at V and 4 bases at J, with 13 bases in the middle. The V gene's germline CDR1 is SGHDT and CDR2 YYEEEE. This CDR3 reads CASTKSPSYGYTF. The CDR3 DNA is TGTGCCAGCACCAAGAGCCCAAGCTATGGCTACACCTTC.

This chain links TRBV23-1 with TRBJ2-5, with 7 bases identical to TRBD1. TRBV23-1 is noted as an ORF with a role that remains uncertain. The CDR3 is 17 residues long. J gave up 0 bases and V 4 bases, and 11 bases lay outside the gene matches. As DNA, the CDR3 is TGCGCCAGCAGTCCCACCTTACAGGGGCCTTACCAAGAGACCCAGTACTTC. This translates into CASSPTLQGPYQETQYF.

The CDR3 reads CASSPLGTGFEQYF. The CDR3 DNA reads as TGCGCCAGCAGCCCTCTAGGGACAGGGTTCGAGCAGTACTTC. This chain connects TRBV4-1 to TRBJ2-7, with TRBD1 matching 9 bases. The germline V gene has CDR1 MGHRA and CDR2 YSYEKL. The CDR3 spans 14 residues. After removal of 4 bases from V and 6 bases from J, the junction contained 7 bases not matched to a gene.

The chain couples TRBV6-5 to TRBJ2-5; a weak D match, TRBD2 (6 bases). Germline V CDR1 and CDR2: MNHEY, SVGAGI. Trimming took 6 bases from V and 5 from J, leaving 19 bases between them. The CDR3 is made up of 15 amino acids. The CDR3 nucleotides are TGTGCCAGCAGCACAGGAGCAGGAGGGGAGGAGACCCAGTACTTC. Translation: CASSTGAGGEETQYF.

V usage is TRBV19 and J usage is TRBJ1-4, with 11 bases matching TRBD1. Trimming removed 4 bases from V and 10 bases from J; junction bases left unmatched: 5. CDR1 is LNHDA, CDR2 SQIVND, per germline (reference sequence). The CDR3 is 14 amino acids. CDR3 protein: CASSRRGTGGKLFF. The DNA of the CDR3 is TGTGCCAGTAGTAGAAGGGGGACAGGGGGAAAACTGTTTTTT.

Note on this clone: Sequence at one end of the junction differs from germline and may be a read error. The chain employs TRBV2 and TRBJ1-2, with D maybe TRBD1 (6 bases). In germline, CDR1 is SNHLY, CDR2 FYNNEI. The CDR3 loop spans 13 amino acids. CDR3 sequence: CASRQGLNYDYTF. The CDR3 nucleotides are TGTGCCAGCAGACAGGGCCTTAACTATGACTACACCTTC. Complete variable domain (other parts from reference TRBV2 and TRBJ1-2): EPEVTQTPSHQVTQMGQEVILRCVPISNHLYFYWYRQILGQKVEFLVSFYNNEISEKSEIFDDQFSVERPDGSNFTLKIRSTKLEDSAMYFCASRQGLNYDYTFGSGTRLTVV.

This clone was recorded a few times. V is TRBV7-6 and J is TRBJ1-2; TRBD1 might be the D (5 bases). From germline, CDR1 is SGHVS and CDR2 FNYEAQ. The CDR3 is 17 amino acids. The germline V and J ends were trimmed by 5 bases and 3 bases, with 22 bases remaining between them. The CDR3 DNA reads as TGTGCCAGCAGCCGGACACCCCCAGCCGAAGGGGACTATGGCTACACCTTC. It specifies CASSRTPPAEGDYGYTF.

The chain employs TRBV19 and TRBJ2-3; the match to TRBD2 covers 13 bases. CDR3 length: 16 residues. Germline V CDR1 and CDR2: LNHDA, SQIVND (reference sequence). V lost 3 bases, J lost 3 bases, and 3 bases stayed unmatched. The CDR3 nucleotides are TGTGCCAGTAGTATCGGGACTAGCGGGAATACAGATACGCAGTATTTT. This encodes CASSIGTSGNTDTQYF.

The rearrangement links TRBV4-1 to TRBJ1-1, with a possible D match to TRBD1 (5 bases). CDR3 size: 15 residues. Deletions cut 4 bases from V and 4 bases from J, with 16 bases between. Germline lookup yields CDR1 MGHRA and CDR2 YSYEKL. The CDR3 loop reads CASSPLGNGGTEAFF. In DNA, the CDR3 is TGCGCCAGCAGCCCGTTGGGAAACGGGGGCACTGAAGCTTTCTTT.